The 2 T cell receptor beta chains below come from one sample, sequenced in a study of cytomegalovirus exposure and HLA in healthy donors. Amplification used 60 Vbeta primers and 13 Jbeta primers. Clones were read by immunoSEQ multiplex PCR, and TCRdb kept only the in-frame ones, dropping some. The data hold about 150,000 clones, with nearly 85% observed a single time. The sample taken for sequencing was PBMCs. The receptor set was obtained from a male donor in good health and CMV-seronegative.

The J gene is TRBJ1-2, the V gene TRBV6-6; tentative D call: TRBD1 (6 bases). This CDR3 has 15 amino acids. The V end was cut by 6 bases, the J end by 3 bases, with 17 bases between. Germline lookup yields CDR1 MNHNY and CDR2 SVGAGI (reference sequence). CDR3 sequence: CASSATRGGDYGYTF. The CDR3 region has the DNA TGTGCCAGCAGCGCGACCCGAGGGGGGGACTATGGCTACACCTTC.

V and J are TRBV7-9 and TRBJ1-2; D uncertain. Germline V lookup: CDR1 SEHNR, CDR2 FQNEAQ (reference sequence). The germline V and J ends were trimmed by 6 bases and 0 bases, with 14 bases remaining between them. CDR3 size: 15 residues. The CDR3 loop is CASRDEQSANYGYTF. The CDR3 DNA reads as TGTGCCAGCAGGGATGAACAGTCTGCTAACTATGGCTACACCTTC.